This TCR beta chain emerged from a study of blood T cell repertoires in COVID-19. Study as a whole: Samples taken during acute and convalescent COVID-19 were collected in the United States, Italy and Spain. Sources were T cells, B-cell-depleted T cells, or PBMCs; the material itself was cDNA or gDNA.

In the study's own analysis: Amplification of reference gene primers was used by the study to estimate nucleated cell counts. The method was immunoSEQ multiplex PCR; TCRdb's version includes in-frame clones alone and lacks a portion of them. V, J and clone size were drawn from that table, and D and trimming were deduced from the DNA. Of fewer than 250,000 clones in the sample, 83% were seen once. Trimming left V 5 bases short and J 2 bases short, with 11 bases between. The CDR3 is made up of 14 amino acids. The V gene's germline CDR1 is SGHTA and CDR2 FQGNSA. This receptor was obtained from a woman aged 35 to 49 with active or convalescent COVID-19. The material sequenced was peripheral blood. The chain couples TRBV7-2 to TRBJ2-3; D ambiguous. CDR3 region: CASSPSQVTDTQYF. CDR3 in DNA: TGTGCCAGCAGCCCCTCGCAGGTCACAGATACGCAGTATTTT.